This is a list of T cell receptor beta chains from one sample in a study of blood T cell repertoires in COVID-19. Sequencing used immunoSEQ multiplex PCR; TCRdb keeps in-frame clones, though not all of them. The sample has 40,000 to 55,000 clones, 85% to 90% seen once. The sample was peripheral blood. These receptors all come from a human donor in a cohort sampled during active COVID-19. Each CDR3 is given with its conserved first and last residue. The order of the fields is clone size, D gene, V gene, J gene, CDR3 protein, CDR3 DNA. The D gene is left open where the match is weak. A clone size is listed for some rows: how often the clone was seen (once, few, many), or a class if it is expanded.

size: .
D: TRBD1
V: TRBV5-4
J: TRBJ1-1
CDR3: CASSYESYRGTEAFF
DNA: TGTGCCAGCAGCTATGAGAGTTACAGGGGCACTGAAGCTTTCTTT

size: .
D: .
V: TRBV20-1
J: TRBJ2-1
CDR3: CSATLHNEQFF
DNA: TGCAGTGCTACTCTTCACAATGAGCAGTTCTTC

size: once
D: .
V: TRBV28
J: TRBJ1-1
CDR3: CASRPPPGGVTEAFF
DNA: TGTGCCAGCAGGCCACCCCCGGGGGGGGTCACTGAAGCTTTCTTT

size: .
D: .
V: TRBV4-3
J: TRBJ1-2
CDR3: CASSAWGGPNYGYTF
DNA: TGCGCCAGCAGCGCATGGGGGGGACCTAACTATGGCTACACCTTC

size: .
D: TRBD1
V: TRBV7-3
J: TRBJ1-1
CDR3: CASSAAGGPEAFF
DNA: TGTGCCAGCAGCGCGGCAGGGGGCCCTGAAGCTTTCTTT

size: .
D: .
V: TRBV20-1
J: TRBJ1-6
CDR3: CSASAGGNSPLHF
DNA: TGCAGTGCTAGTGCGGGAGGCAATTCACCCCTCCACTTT

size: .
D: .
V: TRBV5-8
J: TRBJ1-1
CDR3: CASSRPNYTEAFF
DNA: TGTGCCAGCAGCCGCCCGAACTACACTGAAGCTTTCTTT

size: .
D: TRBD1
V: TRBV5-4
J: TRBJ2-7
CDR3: CASSRAGQGRGKVEQYF
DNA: TGTGCCAGCAGCAGAGCTGGTCAGGGCAGGGGGAAGGTCGAGCAGTACTTC

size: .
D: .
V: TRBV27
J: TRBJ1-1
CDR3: CASSLSVGHGEAFF
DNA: TGTGCCAGCAGTTTATCGGTGGGACACGGTGAAGCTTTCTTT

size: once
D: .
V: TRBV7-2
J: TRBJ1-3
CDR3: CASITGPGNTIYF
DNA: TGTGCCAGCATCACAGGGCCAGGAAACACCATATATTTT

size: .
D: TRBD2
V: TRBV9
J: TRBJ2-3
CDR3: CASSVWDSGVQDTQYF
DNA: TGTGCCAGCAGCGTATGGGATAGCGGGGTACAAGATACGCAGTATTTT

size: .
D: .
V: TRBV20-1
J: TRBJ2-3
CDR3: CSASVLSTDTQYF
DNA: TGCAGTGCTAGTGTCTTAAGCACAGATACGCAGTATTTT

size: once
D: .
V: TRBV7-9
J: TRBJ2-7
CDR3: CASSLISYEQYF
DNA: TGTGCCAGCAGCTTAATATCCTACGAGCAGTACTTC

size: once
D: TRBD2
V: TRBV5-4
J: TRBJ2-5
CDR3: CASSFGTSGGAGQYF
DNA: TGTGCCAGCAGCTTCGGGACTAGCGGGGGGGCCGGCCAGTACTTC

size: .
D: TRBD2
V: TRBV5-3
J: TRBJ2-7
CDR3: CASPSGGIPGAYEQYF
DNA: TGTGCCAGTCCTAGCGGGGGGATTCCTGGGGCCTACGAGCAGTACTTC

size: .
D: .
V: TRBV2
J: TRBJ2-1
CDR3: CASSEGANEQFF
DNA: TGTGCCAGCAGTGAAGGGGCCAATGAGCAGTTCTTC

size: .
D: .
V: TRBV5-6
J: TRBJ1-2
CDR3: CASSPAPGNYGYTF
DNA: TGTGCCAGCAGCCCGGCCCCAGGGAACTATGGCTACACCTTC

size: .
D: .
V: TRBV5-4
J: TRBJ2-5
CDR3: CASSFLGSETQYF
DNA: TGTGCCAGCAGCTTCCTAGGTTCAGAGACCCAGTACTTC

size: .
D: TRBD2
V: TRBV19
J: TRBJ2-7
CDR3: CASSNTGREQYF
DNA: TGTGCCAGTAGCAACACCGGGAGGGAGCAGTACTTC

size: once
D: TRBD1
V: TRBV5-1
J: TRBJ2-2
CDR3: CASRGTGGNTGELFF
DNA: TGCGCCAGCAGGGGGACAGGGGGCAACACCGGGGAGCTGTTTTTT

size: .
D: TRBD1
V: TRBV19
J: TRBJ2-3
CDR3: CASSRTGAEGDTQYF
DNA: TGTGCCAGTAGCCGGACAGGGGCCGAGGGAGATACGCAGTATTTT

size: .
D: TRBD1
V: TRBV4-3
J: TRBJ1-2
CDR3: CASSHSGTGSYYGYTF
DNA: TGCGCCAGCAGCCACTCCGGGACAGGGTCATACTATGGCTACACCTTC

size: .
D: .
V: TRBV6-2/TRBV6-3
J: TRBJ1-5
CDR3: CASSYKGRGGLGRNQPQHF
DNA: TGTGCCAGCAGTTACAAGGGCAGGGGTGGTCTTGGTCGCAATCAGCCCCAGCATTTT

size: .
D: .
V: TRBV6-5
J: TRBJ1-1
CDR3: CASYGNTEAFF
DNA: TGTGCCAGCTACGGGAACACTGAAGCTTTCTTT

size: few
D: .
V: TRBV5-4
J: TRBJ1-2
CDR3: CASSPTWADGYTF
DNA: TGTGCCAGCAGCCCCACGTGGGCAGATGGCTACACCTTC